These T cell receptor beta chains were read from a single sample in a study of cytomegalovirus exposure and HLA in healthy donors. Here immunoSEQ multiplex PCR was the method, and the copy in TCRdb shows in-frame clones only, minus some. The profile shows fewer than 200,000 clones, more than 70% of them singletons. The sequenced sample was PBMCs. Source of these receptors: a woman aged 45-60 years in good health and CMV-seropositive. CDR3s include the opening cysteine and the closing phenylalanine or tryptophan. A D gene is named only where the DNA matches it firmly. For some rows the clone size is stated as once, few or many, or as a class when expanded; others skip it.

v_call	j_call	cdr3_length	clone_size	d_call	cdr3_nt	cdr3_aa
TRBV7-2	TRBJ2-7	14	-	TRBD1	TGTGCCAGCAGCCTCGGACAGGTAACCTACGAGCAGTACTTC	CASSLGQVTYEQYF
TRBV7-2	TRBJ1-2	14	-	-	TGTGCCAGCAGCTCCCCGGTCCAAAACTATGGCTACACCTTC	CASSSPVQNYGYTF
TRBV18	TRBJ2-7	15	-	-	TGTGCCAGCTCACCACCTGCAGGGGATGTCGGCGAGCAGTACTTC	CASSPPAGDVGEQYF
TRBV28	TRBJ2-1	11	-	-	TGTGCCAGCAGAGGCGACGGGGAGCAGTTCTTC	CASRGDGEQFF
TRBV30	TRBJ2-5	17	-	TRBD2	TGTGCCTGGAGCGCGTTCGGGACTAGCGGCGCCCTAGAGACCCAGTACTTC	CAWSAFGTSGALETQYF
TRBV7-2	TRBJ2-7	14	-	-	TGTGCCAGCAGCTTAGAAACAGCCTCCTACGAGCAGTACTTC	CASSLETASYEQYF
TRBV25-1	TRBJ1-3	15	-	-	TGTGCCAGCAGTGAATATGGTGGGGGGGGAAACACCATATATTTT	CASSEYGGGGNTIYF
TRBV5-1	TRBJ1-1	16	-	-	TGCGCCAGCAGCTTGGTCGGGGCGGGGATGAACACTGAAGCTTTCTTT	CASSLVGAGMNTEAFF
TRBV6-5	TRBJ1-2	13	-	-	TGTGCCAGCAGGCCGGGACACCACTATGGCTACACCTTC	CASRPGHHYGYTF
TRBV7-2	TRBJ1-2	14	-	-	TGTGCCAGCAGCCCTGTCCAGGCGTACTATGGCTACACCTTC	CASSPVQAYYGYTF
TRBV28	TRBJ1-3	16	-	TRBD1	TGTGCCAGCAGTATACCGGGACAGGGTACGGAAAACACCATATATTTT	CASSIPGQGTENTIYF
TRBV27	TRBJ2-5	16	-	TRBD2	TGTGCCAGCAGCCAGAGACTAGCGGGGGGTAGAGAGACCCAGTACTTC	CASSQRLAGGRETQYF
TRBV6-1	TRBJ2-6	14	-	TRBD1	TGTGCCAGCCCCGACAGGGCCGGGGCCAACGTCCTGACTTTC	CASPDRAGANVLTF
TRBV30	TRBJ1-2	12	-	-	TGTGCCTGGAGTGCACGCGGCTATGGCTACACCTTC	CAWSARGYGYTF
TRBV5-4	TRBJ2-7	12	-	-	TGTGCCAGCAGCTTCCTCGGAGGCGAGCAGTACTTC	CASSFLGGEQYF
TRBV15	TRBJ1-2	17	-	-	TGTGCCACCAGCTCGGTGGGGGGGCGGGGGGCTAACTATGGCTACACCTTC	CATSSVGGRGANYGYTF
TRBV11-1	TRBJ2-6	15	-	-	TGTGCCAGCAGCTTAGTGGCCTCTGGGGCCAACGTCCTGACTTTC	CASSLVASGANVLTF
TRBV28	TRBJ1-1	12	-	-	TGTGCCAGCAGTCAGCGGAACACTGAAGCTTTCTTT	CASSQRNTEAFF
TRBV4-2	TRBJ2-3	14	-	-	TGTGCCAGCAGGGGGGACATACGCACAGATACGCAGTATTTT	CASRGDIRTDTQYF
TRBV5-4	TRBJ2-1	19	few	TRBD2	TGTGCCAGCAGCTTGGGGAGCGGGAGGGCCGCGGGGACCTACAATGAGCAGTTCTTC	CASSLGSGRAAGTYNEQFF
TRBV4-2	TRBJ1-3	16	-	TRBD1	TGTGCCAGCAGCCAAGATATACAGGGGGTCGGAAACACCATATATTTT	CASSQDIQGVGNTIYF
TRBV6-5	TRBJ1-1	15	-	TRBD1	TGTGCCAGCAGGTTCGCAGGGGGCGCGGACACTGAAGCTTTCTTT	CASRFAGGADTEAFF
TRBV7-9	TRBJ1-2	16	-	TRBD1	TGTGCCACCGAAATAGATTTAGGACAGGGGGCCCGTGGCTACACCTTC	CATEIDLGQGARGYTF
TRBV11-2	TRBJ2-7	15	-	-	TGTGCCAGCAGCTTAAGTGATACGGGAGCCTACGAGCAGTACTTC	CASSLSDTGAYEQYF
TRBV5-6	TRBJ1-1	16	-	-	TGTGCCAGCAGCTTGGGCACAGGCCTAACGGGCACTGAAGCTTTCTTT	CASSLGTGLTGTEAFF
TRBV7-2	TRBJ1-5	17	-	TRBD1	TGTGCCAGCAGCTCCCCAGAAGGAACAGGGGGCAGCCAGCCCCAGCATTTT	CASSSPEGTGGSQPQHF
TRBV7-8	TRBJ1-1	14	-	-	TGTGCCAGCAGCTTACGACAGGCGAACACTGAAGCTTTCTTT	CASSLRQANTEAFF
TRBV18	TRBJ1-5	17	-	-	TGTGCCAGCTCACACGACCGGCAGGCTGTCATGAATCAGCCCCAGCATTTT	CASSHDRQAVMNQPQHF
TRBV5-5	TRBJ2-4	19	few	-	TGTGCCAGCAGCTTTGGGCAGGGTGGGGGGGCCGGGGCCAAAAACATTCAGTACTTC	CASSFGQGGGAGAKNIQYF
TRBV4-3	TRBJ2-3	15	once	-	TGCGCCAGCAGCCAAGACTTTCAGGGCACAGATACGCAGTATTTT	CASSQDFQGTDTQYF